The present entry profiles one T cell receptor (beta chain) with its context. The entry originates in a study of blood T cell repertoires in COVID-19. About the study: Researchers got acute and convalescent COVID-19 samples from the United States, Italy and Spain.

Participants, 18 to 89 years old, spanned 25 or so US areas. Donors in Cohort 3 counted as recovered after two negative PCRs, clearance, or symptom resolution. This CDR3 region has 16 residues. Trimming cost V 4 bases and J 6 bases, with 19 bases left between them. CDR1 SGHDN and CDR2 FVKESK come from the germline V gene. The method was immunoSEQ multiplex PCR; TCRdb's version includes in-frame clones alone and lacks a portion of them. Of about 160,000 clones in the sample, 80% are singletons; the top ten hold 4.5% to 7.5%. Input material: PBMCs or T cells enriched from blood (not recorded which). The sequence was obtained from a man aged 35 to 55 who had recovered from COVID-19. The V and J genes are TRBV14 and TRBJ1-3; D uncertain. This CDR3 reads CASSPEGAGFLNTIYF. DNA for the CDR3: TGTGCCAGCAGCCCCGAGGGTGCTGGATTTTTAAACACCATATATTTT.